A selection of T cell receptor beta chains follows, all from one sample in a study of response to subunit inactivated influenza vaccine. TCRdb called the RT-PCR reads again in MiXCR, with one record for every CDR3 protein. The table includes just over 300,000 distinct CDR3 sequences, about 20% detected once. The sample was PBMCs from blood, taken roughly 20 months after vaccination. Receptor source: a man between 50 and 69 years old who received an inactivated influenza vaccine. The CDR3 runs from the conserved cysteine through the conserved F or W. The order of the fields is D gene, J gene, clone size, V gene, CDR3 DNA, CDR3 protein. A D gene is named only where the DNA matches it firmly. A clone size is listed for some rows: how often the clone was seen (once, few, many), or a class if it is expanded.

. TRBJ1-5 few TRBV20-1 TGCAGTGCTTTTTCCCCCGGGGGGGCGCCCCAGCATTTT CSAFSPGGAPQHF
. TRBJ1-4 . TRBV28 TGTGCCAGCAGTTCCCCCGCCCCCGGGGGTGAAAAACTGTTTTTT CASSSPAPGGEKLFF
. TRBJ2-7 . TRBV11-2 TGTGCCAGCAGCTTAGAACCGGCGTCCTCACACGAGCAGTACTTC CASSLEPASSHEQYF
TRBD1 TRBJ2-7 . TRBV12-3/TRBV12-4 TGTGCCAGCAGACGCGACAGGGGGAATTCCTACGAGCAGTACTTC CASRRDRGNSYEQYF
TRBD1 TRBJ1-2 . TRBV7-2 TGTGCCAGCAGCTCGGGACAGGGGGCTTATGGCTACACCTTC CASSSGQGAYGYTF
TRBD1 TRBJ2-3 . TRBV5-1 TGCGCCAGCAGCACCGGACAGGGGGCAGATACGCAGTATTTT CASSTGQGADTQYF
TRBD1 TRBJ1-2 . TRBV5-4 TGTGCCAGCAGCCTAGTGGAGGGGGCTGGCTACACCTTC CASSLVEGAGYTF
. TRBJ2-1 . TRBV4-3 TGCGCCAGCAGCCACCTCAGCGGGTCCAATGATGACCGTGAGCAGTTCTTC CASSHLSGSNDDREQFF
. TRBJ2-7 . TRBV21-1 TGTGCCAGCAGCACCCCCCGGTGGCCAGGCGTCTCCTACGAGCAGTACTTC CASSTPRWPGVSYEQYF
. TRBJ1-1 many TRBV20-1 TGCAGTGCCCTCGGGGGTGTGAGGAGGAACACTGAAGCTTTCTTT CSALGGVRRNTEAFF
. TRBJ2-7 few TRBV7-9 TGTGCCAGCAGTGTCGGGATTGGGGAGCAGTACTTC CASSVGIGEQYF
. TRBJ2-1 few TRBV29-1 TGCAGCGTTGAAGTGAGGGTTGTGCAGTTCTTC CSVEVRVVQFF
. TRBJ2-7 . TRBV4-2 TGTGCCAGCAGCCAACCGGACGGCACCGGGACCTACGAGCAGTACTTC CASSQPDGTGTYEQYF
. TRBJ1-1 . TRBV12-3/TRBV12-4 TGTGCCAGCAGTTTATGGCAGAACACTGAAGCTTTCTTT CASSLWQNTEAFF
. TRBJ1-2 . TRBV10-3 TGTGCCATCAGTAGGAAGACCTTCGGACAGACCTATGGAGGCTACACCTTC CAISRKTFGQTYGGYTF
. TRBJ2-2 many TRBV24-1 TGTGCCACCAGTGATGCCCGGGACCGCATAACCGGGGAGCTGTTTTTT CATSDARDRITGELFF
. TRBJ1-5 many TRBV28 TGTGCCAGCAGTTCTCCCTCGAACGTGTTGAACCAGCCCCAGCATTTT CASSSPSNVLNQPQHF
. TRBJ1-6 few TRBV12-3/TRBV12-4 TGTGCCAGCAGTTTAAATGGGCAGCCCCTCCACTTT CASSLNGQPLHF
. TRBJ2-1 . TRBV7-9 TGTGCCAGCAGCCCGCCCTTTCGCTCAGTTAGGGCCAATGAGCAGTTCTTC CASSPPFRSVRANEQFF
. TRBJ1-4 . TRBV19 TGTGCCAGTACCGGGGCAGGCAAGGGTGCTGAAAAACTGTTTTTT CASTGAGKGAEKLFF
. TRBJ1-2 few TRBV9 TGTGCCAGCAGCGTAGGACCGGAGACAGGTGAATCCTATGGCTACACCTTC CASSVGPETGESYGYTF
TRBD1 TRBJ1-5 many TRBV7-9 TGTGCCAGCAGCCGCGACAGGGATCAGCCCCAGCATTTT CASSRDRDQPQHF
TRBD1 TRBJ1-1 . TRBV29-1 TGCAGCGTTGGGGACAGGAAGAACACTGAAGCTTTCTTT CSVGDRKNTEAFF
. TRBJ2-3 few TRBV12-3/TRBV12-4 TGTGCCAGCAGTCCCAAAGCCACAGATACGCAGTATTTT CASSPKATDTQYF
. TRBJ2-7 . TRBV5-1 TGCGCCAGCAGCGGGGGGGACAGGTCGCTTAGGTACGAGCAGTACTTC CASSGGDRSLRYEQYF
TRBD2 TRBJ2-7 . TRBV11-2 TGTGCCAGCAGCTTAAACCCCCCAACTAGCGGGGTCTCCTACGAGCAGTACTTC CASSLNPPTSGVSYEQYF
. TRBJ1-5 . TRBV4-1 TGCGCCAGCAGCCCATCGACACTTAGCAATCAGCCCCAGCATTTT CASSPSTLSNQPQHF
. TRBJ1-2 . TRBV27 TGTGCCAGCACTTCAACAGGAGGGGCGGCCGTGGGAGGCTACACCTTC CASTSTGGAAVGGYTF
TRBD1 TRBJ1-5 few TRBV12-3/TRBV12-4 TGTGCCAGCACTTTAACCCCCCCTCTTCGGACAGGGCGCAATCAGCCCCAGCATTTT CASTLTPPLRTGRNQPQHF
. TRBJ2-7 . TRBV3-1 TGTGCCAGCAGCCAATCCTCCGGCAGCTCCTACGAGCAGTACTTC CASSQSSGSSYEQYF
. TRBJ1-1 . TRBV18 TGTGCCAGCTCACCACTTACAGGGTCGTCGACTGAAGCTTTCTTT CASSPLTGSSTEAFF
. TRBJ1-3 few TRBV12-3/TRBV12-4 TGTGCCAGCCACCGGGACGCAAACCCCCGAAACACCATATATTTT CASHRDANPRNTIYF
. TRBJ1-1 . TRBV28 TGTGCCAGCAGTACCTTTCGGGGTACTGAAGCTTTCTTT CASSTFRGTEAFF
. TRBJ2-5 . TRBV7-8 TGTGCCAGCAGCTCGGCCGGGACCCAAGAGACCCAGTACTTC CASSSAGTQETQYF
TRBD2 TRBJ2-3 . TRBV7-2 TGTGCCAGCAGCTTACCTAGCGGGGGGAAAGATACGCAGTATTTT CASSLPSGGKDTQYF
. TRBJ1-6 many TRBV5-1 TGCGCCAGCAGTTCGGACAGACCTAATTCACCCCTCCACTTT CASSSDRPNSPLHF
. TRBJ1-3 . TRBV15 TGTGCCACCAGCAGAGACCCCGTTCGGGGGGGGGTCGGCTCTGGAAACACCATATATTTT CATSRDPVRGGVGSGNTIYF